This TCR beta chain was recovered during a study of blood T cell repertoires in COVID-19. Overall study context: There were acute and convalescent COVID-19 samples, and they came from the United States, Italy and Spain. PBMCs, B-cell-depleted T cells, or T cells were the source of the cDNA or gDNA that made up the material.

The method was immunoSEQ multiplex PCR; TCRdb's version includes in-frame clones alone and lacks a portion of them. The table includes some 450,000 clones, around 88% detected once. Germline-derived CDR1 and CDR2 are GTSNPN and SVGIG (reference sequence). The V and J ends lost 3 bases and 9 bases respectively, with 24 bases between them. The CDR3 has 17 amino acids. The sample was peripheral blood. This receptor was identified in a woman aged 45-65 years with COVID-19, enrolled during active disease. The chain employs TRBV30 and TRBJ1-6; D may be TRBD1 (5 bases). The CDR3 region has the DNA TGTGCCTGGAGGAGAGACCTTACGCGGGGGTTGGGTTCACCCCTCCACTTT. This encodes CAWRRDLTRGLGSPLHF.